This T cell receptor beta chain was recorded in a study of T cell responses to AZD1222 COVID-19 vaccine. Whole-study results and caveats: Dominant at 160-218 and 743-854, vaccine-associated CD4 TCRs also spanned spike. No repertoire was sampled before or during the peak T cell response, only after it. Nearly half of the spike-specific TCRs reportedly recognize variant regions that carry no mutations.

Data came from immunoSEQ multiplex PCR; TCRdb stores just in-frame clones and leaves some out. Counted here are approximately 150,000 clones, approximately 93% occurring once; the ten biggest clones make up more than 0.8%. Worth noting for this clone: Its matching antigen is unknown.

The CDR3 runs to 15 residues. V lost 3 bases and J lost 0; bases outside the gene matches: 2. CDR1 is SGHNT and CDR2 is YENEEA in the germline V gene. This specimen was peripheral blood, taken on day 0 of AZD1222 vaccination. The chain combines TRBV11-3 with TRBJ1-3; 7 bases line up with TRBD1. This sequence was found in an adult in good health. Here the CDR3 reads CASSLGQSSGNTIYF. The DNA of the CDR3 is TGTGCCAGCAGCTTGGGACAGTCCTCTGGAAACACCATATATTTT. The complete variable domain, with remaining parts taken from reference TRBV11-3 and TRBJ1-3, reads EAGVVQSPRYKIIEKKQPVAFWCNPISGHNTLYWYLQNLGQGPELLIRYENEEAVDDSQLPKDRFSAERLKGVDSTLKIQPAELGDSAVYLCASSLGQSSGNTIYFGEGSWLTVV.